The clone carrying this T cell receptor (beta chain) has a count of ten or more. Its antigen is unknown. Patients underwent thyroid surgery, and none had received any treatment before it. These data come from a study of metastatic and nonmetastatic thyroid tumors. The overall study: Where malignant and benign thyroid patients were concerned, repertoires were compared across blood and tumor or nodule tissue.

The CDR3 is made up of 13 amino acids. Germline CDR1 is LGHDT and CDR2 is YNNKEL (reference sequence). V was pared by 4 bases and J by 3 bases, with 10 bases between. General study points: Reported TCR beta diversity, measured in blood and tumor, was significantly higher for malignant thyroid tumors than for benign nodules.

Per the study methods: What underpinned the distant-metastasis classifier for papillary thyroid cancer was the set of CDR3 differences across clinicopathological groups. TCRdb re-clonotyped the PCR reads through MiXCR. In this record, the V and J calls reflect TCRdb's handling and not the investigators' own analysis. The data hold tens of thousands of clones, with around 25% observed a single time. Sequencing used tumor tissue. J is TRBJ2-7 and V is TRBV3-1, with unresolved D. The receptor comes from a male donor with papillary thyroid cancer or a benign thyroid nodule (not recorded which). Some clones in this sample may be carry-over from other donors' samples. CDR3: CASSPGGSYEQYF. DNA of the CDR3: TGTGCCAGCAGCCCCGGCGGCAGCTACGAGCAGTACTTC.